Listed below are T cell receptor beta chains from one sample, sequenced in a study of post-analysis software for immune sequencing data. TCRdb redid the calling of the PCR reads with MiXCR, one entry per CDR3 protein. The data hold around 770,000 distinct CDR3 sequences, with around 45% observed a single time. What was sequenced was blood. The receptors stem from a girl aged 5 to 17 with multiple sclerosis. The CDR3 runs from the conserved cysteine through the conserved F or W. D genes are given only for firm matches. Clone size is given for some rows only: seen once, a few or many times, or a class if the clone is expanded.

V: TRBV27
D: NA
J: TRBJ2-1
size: NA
CDR3: CASSWTPEEQFF
DNA: TGTGCCAGCAGTTGGACGCCGGAAGAGCAGTTCTTC

V: TRBV10-1
D: NA
J: TRBJ2-3
size: NA
CDR3: CASSERGAWDTQYF
DNA: TGCGCCAGCAGTGAGAGGGGGGCTTGGGATACGCAGTATTTT

V: TRBV14
D: TRBD2
J: TRBJ2-1
size: NA
CDR3: CASSQVLAGIYNEQFF
DNA: TGTGCCAGCAGCCAAGTGCTAGCGGGGATCTACAATGAGCAGTTCTTC

V: TRBV11-2
D: NA
J: TRBJ2-7
size: NA
CDR3: CASSLRTNTYEQYF
DNA: TGTGCCAGCAGCTTAAGGACAAATACCTACGAGCAGTACTTC

V: TRBV12-3/TRBV12-4
D: NA
J: TRBJ2-1
size: few
CDR3: CASSLDLAEGSYNEQFF
DNA: TGTGCCAGCAGTTTAGATCTCGCCGAAGGCAGCTACAATGAGCAGTTCTTC

V: TRBV30
D: TRBD2
J: TRBJ2-2
size: NA
CDR3: CACGLAGGPYTGELFF
DNA: TGTGCCTGCGGACTAGCGGGAGGGCCTTACACCGGGGAGCTGTTTTTT

V: TRBV12-3/TRBV12-4
D: NA
J: TRBJ2-3
size: NA
CDR3: CASRPGEGLDTQYF
DNA: TGTGCCAGCAGACCCGGAGAGGGCTTAGATACGCAGTATTTT

V: TRBV4-3
D: NA
J: TRBJ1-6
size: few
CDR3: CASSPELSYNSPLHF
DNA: TGCGCCAGCAGTCCGGAGCTCTCCTATAATTCACCCCTCCACTTT

V: TRBV4-3
D: NA
J: TRBJ2-3
size: NA
CDR3: CASSQVEGDITDTQYF
DNA: TGCGCCAGCAGCCAAGTTGAGGGCGATATTACAGATACGCAGTATTTT

V: TRBV3-1
D: TRBD1
J: TRBJ2-1
size: once
CDR3: CASSQDMWGTDDEQFF
DNA: TGTGCCAGCAGCCAAGATATGTGGGGGACAGACGATGAGCAGTTCTTC

V: TRBV29-1
D: TRBD1
J: TRBJ1-1
size: NA
CDR3: CSVFGTGNPEAFF
DNA: TGCAGCGTTTTCGGGACAGGGAACCCTGAAGCTTTCTTT

V: TRBV18
D: TRBD2
J: TRBJ2-7
size: NA
CDR3: CASSPPAGGAYEQYF
DNA: TGTGCCAGCTCACCACCGGCGGGAGGGGCCTACGAGCAGTACTTC

V: TRBV20-1
D: NA
J: TRBJ2-1
size: few
CDR3: CSARDQGTEQFF
DNA: TGCAGTGCTAGAGATCAGGGGACTGAGCAGTTCTTC

V: TRBV7-6
D: NA
J: TRBJ1-4
size: NA
CDR3: CASSLMGDPNEKLFF
DNA: TGTGCCAGCAGCTTAATGGGAGACCCTAATGAAAAACTGTTTTTT

V: TRBV4-2
D: TRBD2
J: TRBJ2-1
size: few
CDR3: CASSQEYRTSGRGHNEQFF
DNA: TGTGCCAGCAGCCAAGAGTATCGGACTAGCGGGAGAGGCCACAATGAGCAGTTCTTC

V: TRBV4-2
D: TRBD1
J: TRBJ1-2
size: NA
CDR3: CASSQATGTGNYGYTF
DNA: TGTGCCAGCAGCCAAGCAACCGGGACAGGGAACTATGGCTACACCTTC

V: TRBV20-1
D: NA
J: TRBJ1-5
size: NA
CDR3: CSARTPPQGECNQPQHF
DNA: TGCAGTGCTAGAACTCCCCCTCAGGGTGAGTGCAATCAGCCCCAGCATTTT

V: TRBV5-1
D: NA
J: TRBJ2-5
size: NA
CDR3: CASSYRDNNQETQYF
DNA: TGCGCCAGCAGCTACCGGGACAACAACCAAGAGACCCAGTACTTC

V: TRBV2
D: TRBD1
J: TRBJ2-3
size: NA
CDR3: CASSDPGQGAISTDTQYF
DNA: TGTGCCAGCAGTGACCCGGGACAGGGGGCGATTAGCACAGATACGCAGTATTTT

V: TRBV7-2
D: NA
J: TRBJ2-1
size: NA
CDR3: CASSVGTFEQFF
DNA: TGTGCCAGCAGCGTCGGGACGTTTGAGCAGTTCTTC

V: TRBV20-1
D: TRBD1
J: TRBJ2-5
size: NA
CDR3: CSATDRGYQETQYF
DNA: TGCAGTGCTACCGACAGGGGGTACCAAGAGACCCAGTACTTC

V: TRBV27
D: NA
J: TRBJ2-7
size: NA
CDR3: CASSLSLAEMAYEQYF
DNA: TGTGCCAGCAGTTTATCGTTGGCAGAGATGGCCTACGAGCAGTACTTC

V: TRBV28
D: NA
J: TRBJ1-2
size: few
CDR3: CATIWGYGYTF
DNA: TGTGCCACCATTTGGGGGTATGGCTACACCTTC

V: TRBV5-1
D: TRBD1
J: TRBJ2-5
size: NA
CDR3: CTSSNRDRGHQETQYF
DNA: TGCACCAGCAGCAACCGGGACAGGGGGCACCAAGAGACCCAGTACTTC

V: TRBV6-5
D: NA
J: TRBJ1-5
size: NA
CDR3: CASSDPNQPQHF
DNA: TGTGCCAGCAGTGACCCCAATCAGCCCCAGCATTTT

V: TRBV20-1
D: TRBD2
J: TRBJ2-1
size: NA
CDR3: CSAPGGAGANGQFF
DNA: TGCAGTGCCCCCGGGGGAGCGGGAGCCAATGGGCAGTTCTTC

V: TRBV25-1
D: TRBD1
J: TRBJ1-1
size: NA
CDR3: CASSESDRDEAFF
DNA: TGTGCCAGCAGTGAATCCGACAGGGATGAAGCTTTCTTT

V: TRBV5-6
D: TRBD1
J: TRBJ2-4
size: NA
CDR3: CASTDRWSFF
DNA: TGTGCCAGCACGGACAGGTGGAGTTTCTTC

V: TRBV29-1
D: NA
J: TRBJ2-1
size: NA
CDR3: CNVGGAGAYNEQFF
DNA: TGCAACGTTGGAGGTGCAGGGGCCTACAATGAGCAGTTCTTC

V: TRBV7-9
D: TRBD1
J: TRBJ1-1
size: few
CDR3: CAATGTGSGRGTEAFF
DNA: TGTGCCGCCACCGGGACAGGGTCGGGGAGAGGCACTGAAGCTTTCTTT

V: TRBV7-9
D: NA
J: TRBJ2-1
size: once
CDR3: CASSSVNPSTYNEQFF
DNA: TGTGCCAGCAGCTCAGTTAACCCGTCCACCTACAATGAGCAGTTCTTC

V: TRBV20-1
D: NA
J: TRBJ2-7
size: NA
CDR3: CSAPILTGREQYF
DNA: TGCAGTGCCCCCATCCTTACCGGGCGCGAGCAGTACTTC

V: TRBV7-9
D: NA
J: TRBJ1-2
size: few
CDR3: CASSFGRAGEGDGYTF
DNA: TGTGCCAGCAGCTTTGGACGAGCGGGGGAAGGCGATGGCTACACCTTC

V: TRBV27
D: NA
J: TRBJ1-6
size: few
CDR3: CARSYNSPLHF
DNA: TGTGCCAGATCCTATAATTCACCCCTCCACTTT

V: TRBV4-2
D: TRBD1
J: TRBJ1-1
size: NA
CDR3: CASSQLRGRNTEAFF
DNA: TGTGCCAGCAGCCAACTGAGGGGGCGGAACACTGAAGCTTTCTTT

V: TRBV9
D: TRBD2
J: TRBJ2-7
size: NA
CDR3: CASSVASGSPISSYNEQYF
DNA: TGTGCCAGCAGCGTAGCTAGCGGGAGTCCCATTAGCTCCTACAATGAGCAGTACTTC

V: TRBV11-2
D: TRBD1
J: TRBJ2-7
size: few
CDR3: CASSVGTGEHYEQYF
DNA: TGTGCCAGCAGCGTCGGGACAGGGGAACACTACGAGCAGTACTTC

V: TRBV12-3/TRBV12-4
D: NA
J: TRBJ2-7
size: NA
CDR3: CASSYRGASSYEQYF
DNA: TGTGCCAGCAGTTATCGGGGGGCTAGCTCCTACGAGCAGTACTTC

V: TRBV7-2
D: NA
J: TRBJ1-2
size: NA
CDR3: CASSLVSRAQYGYTF
DNA: TGTGCCAGCAGCTTAGTATCCAGGGCCCAATATGGCTACACCTTC

V: TRBV7-3
D: NA
J: TRBJ2-1
size: NA
CDR3: CASSEGLNEQFF
DNA: TGTGCCAGCAGCGAGGGACTGAATGAGCAGTTCTTC

V: TRBV20-1
D: NA
J: TRBJ1-1
size: NA
CDR3: CSARAAVGLEEAFF
DNA: TGCAGTGCTAGAGCAGCCGTCGGCCTGGAGGAAGCTTTCTTT

V: TRBV10-3
D: TRBD2
J: TRBJ2-1
size: NA
CDR3: CAINEYERETNEQFF
DNA: TGTGCTATCAATGAGTACGAGCGGGAGACCAATGAGCAGTTCTTC

V: TRBV6-1
D: NA
J: TRBJ2-7
size: NA
CDR3: CASSERGFPYEQYF
DNA: TGTGCCAGCAGTGAGCGGGGATTTCCCTACGAGCAGTACTTC

V: TRBV7-9
D: TRBD2
J: TRBJ2-1
size: NA
CDR3: CASSQTSGRAGEQFF
DNA: TGTGCCAGCAGCCAGACTAGCGGGAGGGCCGGGGAGCAGTTCTTC

V: TRBV4-3
D: TRBD2
J: TRBJ2-1
size: NA
CDR3: CASSQSGTSDDEQFF
DNA: TGCGCCAGCAGCCAATCCGGGACTAGCGACGATGAGCAGTTCTTC

V: TRBV12-3/TRBV12-4
D: NA
J: TRBJ2-6
size: NA
CDR3: CASKSGTGSGANVLTF
DNA: TGTGCCAGCAAAAGCGGGACAGGCTCTGGGGCCAACGTCCTGACTTTC

V: TRBV9
D: NA
J: TRBJ2-1
size: few
CDR3: CASSVDGQLRSLRDRDEQFF
DNA: TGTGCCAGCAGCGTAGACGGGCAGCTCCGATCTCTCCGGGATCGAGATGAGCAGTTCTTC

V: TRBV11-2
D: NA
J: TRBJ2-7
size: once
CDR3: CASSLDRNKQYF
DNA: TGTGCCAGCAGCTTAGATCGGAACAAGCAGTACTTC

V: TRBV6-5
D: NA
J: TRBJ2-5
size: few
CDR3: CASSYRVGLTGIRGETQYF
DNA: TGTGCCAGCAGTTACCGCGTTGGCCTAACAGGGATTCGGGGAGAGACCCAGTACTTC

V: TRBV6-2/TRBV6-3
D: TRBD1
J: TRBJ2-7
size: NA
CDR3: CASTPRRDRGSYEQYF
DNA: TGTGCCAGCACCCCTCGAAGGGACAGGGGTTCCTACGAGCAGTACTTC

V: TRBV27
D: TRBD1
J: TRBJ2-7
size: NA
CDR3: CARIKGAFTSYEQYF
DNA: TGTGCCAGGATCAAGGGGGCGTTTACGAGCTACGAGCAGTACTTC

V: TRBV12-3/TRBV12-4
D: TRBD1
J: TRBJ1-5
size: NA
CDR3: CASSSGTGGLSNQPQHF
DNA: TGTGCCAGCAGTTCCGGGACAGGGGGCCTCAGCAATCAGCCCCAGCATTTT

V: TRBV5-1
D: NA
J: TRBJ2-2
size: NA
CDR3: CASSLDGGTNTGELFF
DNA: TGCGCCAGCAGCTTGGATGGGGGCACGAACACCGGGGAGCTGTTTTTT

V: TRBV4-3
D: TRBD1
J: TRBJ2-7
size: few
CDR3: CASSQDWGQGYSNEQYF
DNA: TGCGCCAGCAGCCAAGACTGGGGACAGGGTTACTCAAACGAGCAGTACTTC

V: TRBV7-9
D: TRBD2
J: TRBJ2-5
size: NA
CDR3: CASSSPGAGEQYF
DNA: TGTGCCAGCAGCTCCCCGGGAGCGGGGGAGCAGTACTTC